This entry features one T cell receptor beta chain sequence. No cognate antigen has been identified for it. Base qualities were left out, and no much larger clone turns up one base away. This sample stems from a study of OX40 agonist ivuxolimab in advanced cancers. Regarding the research as a whole: The costimulatory receptor OX40 (CD134) was targeted by ivuxolimab, a fully human IgG2 agonistic monoclonal antibody. Of the roughly 52 dose-escalation patients, hepatocellular carcinoma was present in roughly 19, melanoma in around 15, renal cell carcinoma in 9 and head and neck cancer in 9. Three dose-escalation patients achieved partial responses, one with hepatocellular carcinoma and two with cutaneous melanoma. The paper describes the monotherapy dose-escalation part (N of about 52 patients) of the phase I trial of ivuxolimab. Peripheral TCRbeta sequencing aimed to test whether ivuxolimab altered TCR sequence diversity and caused clonal T-cell expansion. Patients were allowed to have had prior anti-PD-1, anti-PD-L1 or anti-CTLA-4 therapy, and approximately 40% of the dose-escalation patients had been treated with checkpoint inhibitors. Intravenous ivuxolimab was administered to patients every 2 weeks at six dose levels: 0.01, 0.1, 0.3, 1.5, 3 and 10 mg/kg. A male proportion of nearly 85% and a mean age of approximately 62 years, ranging from 23 to 79, were recorded for the dose-escalation cohort. The paper's findings and limits, for the study overall: Low levels of normalized T-cell clonal expansion were also shown by some nonresponding patients. In the 0.1-3.0 mg/kg groups, partial responders were among the patients with the lowest normalized peripheral clonal expansion, particularly in CD8+ T cells. At doses of 0.1 to 3.0 mg/kg, clonal expansion of both CD4+ and CD8+ T cells in blood was seen between baseline and week 6. Antigen specificity was not determined for the clonally expanded peripheral T cells. After ivuxolimab, more expanded clones were found on average in CD8+ T cells than in CD4+ T cells.

Counted from cysteine to phenylalanine, this CDR3 has 15 amino acids. Only the CDR3 DNA is retained, 45 bases long and in frame from the first base. The V end gives up 8 bases and the J end 4 bases, leaving 9 bases in the junction not matched to a gene. The germline V gene gives CDR1 as SGHAT and CDR2 as FQNNGV. Patients with autoimmune disease history or receiving systemic immunosuppression were excluded from the trial. Peripheral blood for TCR sequencing was collected from all dose cohorts at baseline, on cycle 4 day 1, and on cycle 7 day 1. Samples were obtained from an open-label, multicenter, first-in-human phase I dose-escalation trial of ivuxolimab. Adults with locally advanced or metastatic melanoma, renal cell carcinoma, hepatocellular carcinoma or head and neck squamous cell carcinoma were enrolled in the trial. Before TCR sequencing, CD4+ T cells and CD8+ T cells were sorted from peripheral blood as separate populations.

For sequencing of the TCRbeta CDR3 region, genomic DNA was extracted from the sorted cells. The immunoSEQ Assay was used to sequence the TCRbeta CDR3 regions. Sourced from immuneACCESS, this table was stored by TCRdb with only in-frame sequences that have V and J called. A share of the clones is absent; for the studies checked, an unresolved V gene accounts for under half, and the remainder has no known explanation. The sample table shows fewer than 20,000 clones, and approximately 80% are seen once. The ten largest clonotypes hold 14% to 15% of the sample. The source of this sequence is an adult with an advanced solid tumor such as melanoma, head and neck, liver or kidney cancer. The sample here was CD4+ or CD8+ T cells sorted from blood, taken in a trial of the OX40 agonist ivuxolimab. The chain is encoded by TRBV11-2 joined to TRBJ2-5, with 11 bases in between that match TRBD1. The DNA is as follows: TGTGCCAGCGGGCGGACAGGGGGCTTTGGAGAGACCCAGTACTTC. Its protein product is CASGRTGGFGETQYF.